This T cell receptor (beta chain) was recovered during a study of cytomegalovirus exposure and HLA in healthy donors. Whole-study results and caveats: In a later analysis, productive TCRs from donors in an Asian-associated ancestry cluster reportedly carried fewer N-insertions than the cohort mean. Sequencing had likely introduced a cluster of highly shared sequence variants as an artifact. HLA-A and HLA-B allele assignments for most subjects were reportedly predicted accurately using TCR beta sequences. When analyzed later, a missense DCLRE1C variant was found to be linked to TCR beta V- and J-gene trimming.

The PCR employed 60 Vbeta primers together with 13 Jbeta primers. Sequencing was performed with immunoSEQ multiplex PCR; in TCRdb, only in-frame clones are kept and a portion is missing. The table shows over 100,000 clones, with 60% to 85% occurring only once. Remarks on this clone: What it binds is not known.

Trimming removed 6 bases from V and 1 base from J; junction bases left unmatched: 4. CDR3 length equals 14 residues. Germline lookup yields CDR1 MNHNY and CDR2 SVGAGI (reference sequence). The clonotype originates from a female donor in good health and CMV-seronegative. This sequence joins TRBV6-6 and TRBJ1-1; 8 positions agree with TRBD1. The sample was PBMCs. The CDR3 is CASSIGQGNTEAFF. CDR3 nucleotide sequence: TGTGCCAGCAGCATAGGACAGGGGAACACTGAAGCTTTCTTT.